The T cell receptor beta chain described here comes from a study of memory CD4+ T cells and cytomegalovirus serostatus. Whole-study findings and limits: Of 150 to 200 reported CMV TCRbeta sequences, under 70 were found in memory CD4+ repertoires.

Single viable CD3+CD4+CD8-CD45RO+ cells were sorted as the memory CD4+ T cells. Clones were sequenced by immunoSEQ multiplex PCR, and TCRdb holds only the in-frame ones, with some missing. The table lists some 67,000 clones, 70% to 80% of them singletons. Trimming left V 4 bases short and J 5 bases short, with 5 bases between. CDR1 is SGHTA and CDR2 is FQGTGA in the germline V gene. The CDR3 runs 12 residues. As regards this clone: The antigen is undetermined.

The material sequenced was memory CD4+ T cells from blood. This clonotype was sampled from an adult in good health and CMV-seropositive. This rearrangement joins TRBV7-3 to TRBJ2-2; D uncertain. Here the CDR3 DNA reads TGTGCCAGCAGCTCGCGGACCGGGGAGCTGTTTTTT. Its protein is CASSSRTGELFF.